This T cell receptor (beta chain) was captured by sequencing in a study of beta chain features in type 1 diabetes. Study details: Over 85,000,000 sorted cells were examined across all samples. General observations from the study: Although PCR might favor shorter templates, it would do so equally in patients and controls.

This clone has only a few counts. The antigen remains undetermined. Compared with germline, one end of the junction differs, possibly owing to a read error. Investigators reverse transcribed all isolated RNA, so they sequenced expressed TCRB transcripts. Naive, central memory and regulatory T cell samples averaged roughly 4 million reads. The protocol was immunoSEQ multiplex PCR, while the TCRdb copy is restricted to in-frame clones and leaves out a portion. This sample yields about 140,000 clones, of which roughly 9.3% are seen a single time; nearly 0.65% belongs to the top ten. The germline V gene encodes CDR1 SGHTA and CDR2 FQGNSA. CDR3 length: 11 residues. Purity exceeding 95% was reached by all sorted populations.

Sequenced: central memory CD4+ T cells from blood. This receptor was identified in a woman aged 40 to 55 in good health. The chain employs TRBV7-2 and TRBJ1-1; D gene unclear. CDR3 sequence reads: CASSLGGRTIF. In DNA form, the CDR3 reads TGTGCCAGCAGCTTAGGAGGGAGGACGATCTTT.